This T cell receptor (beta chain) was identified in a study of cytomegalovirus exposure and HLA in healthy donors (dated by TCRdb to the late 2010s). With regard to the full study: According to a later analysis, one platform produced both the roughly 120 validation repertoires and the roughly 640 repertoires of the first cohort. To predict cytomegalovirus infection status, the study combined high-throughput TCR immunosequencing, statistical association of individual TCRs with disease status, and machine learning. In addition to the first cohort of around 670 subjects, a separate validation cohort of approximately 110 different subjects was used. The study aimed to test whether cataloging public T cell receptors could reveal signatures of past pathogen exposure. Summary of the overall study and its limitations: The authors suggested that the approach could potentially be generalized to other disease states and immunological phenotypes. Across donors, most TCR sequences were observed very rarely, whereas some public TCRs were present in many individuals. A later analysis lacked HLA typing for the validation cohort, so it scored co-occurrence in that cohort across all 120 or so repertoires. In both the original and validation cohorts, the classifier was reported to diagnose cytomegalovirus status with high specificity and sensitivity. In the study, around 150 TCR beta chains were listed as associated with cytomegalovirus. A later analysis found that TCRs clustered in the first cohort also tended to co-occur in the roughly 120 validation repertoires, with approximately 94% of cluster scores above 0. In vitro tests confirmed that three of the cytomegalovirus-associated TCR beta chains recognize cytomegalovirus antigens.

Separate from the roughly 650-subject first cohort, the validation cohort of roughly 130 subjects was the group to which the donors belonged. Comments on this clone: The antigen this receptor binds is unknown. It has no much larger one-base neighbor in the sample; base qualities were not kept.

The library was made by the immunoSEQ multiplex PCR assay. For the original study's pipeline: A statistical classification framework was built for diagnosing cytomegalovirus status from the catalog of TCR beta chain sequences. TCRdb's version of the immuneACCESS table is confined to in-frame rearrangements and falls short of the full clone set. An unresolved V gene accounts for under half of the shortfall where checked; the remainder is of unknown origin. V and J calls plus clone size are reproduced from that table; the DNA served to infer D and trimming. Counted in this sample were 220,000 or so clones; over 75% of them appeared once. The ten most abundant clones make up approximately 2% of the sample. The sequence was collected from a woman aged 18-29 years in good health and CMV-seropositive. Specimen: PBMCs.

The CDR3 region has the sequence CASSPGRGGAGGYTF. The DNA is as follows: TGTGCCAGCAGTCCTGGGAGAGGGGGAGCAGGTGGCTACACCTTC. The sequence links TRBV6-5 to TRBJ1-2; a weak D assignment points to TRBD1 (6 bases agree). V lost 5 bases and J lost 7 bases; the stretch between them is 20 bases long. The CDR3 measures 15 amino acids from cysteine to phenylalanine. Of all the DNA, just the CDR3 is kept, 45 bases in frame from base 1. CDR1 is given as MNHEY and CDR2 as SVGAGI, both from the germline V gene.